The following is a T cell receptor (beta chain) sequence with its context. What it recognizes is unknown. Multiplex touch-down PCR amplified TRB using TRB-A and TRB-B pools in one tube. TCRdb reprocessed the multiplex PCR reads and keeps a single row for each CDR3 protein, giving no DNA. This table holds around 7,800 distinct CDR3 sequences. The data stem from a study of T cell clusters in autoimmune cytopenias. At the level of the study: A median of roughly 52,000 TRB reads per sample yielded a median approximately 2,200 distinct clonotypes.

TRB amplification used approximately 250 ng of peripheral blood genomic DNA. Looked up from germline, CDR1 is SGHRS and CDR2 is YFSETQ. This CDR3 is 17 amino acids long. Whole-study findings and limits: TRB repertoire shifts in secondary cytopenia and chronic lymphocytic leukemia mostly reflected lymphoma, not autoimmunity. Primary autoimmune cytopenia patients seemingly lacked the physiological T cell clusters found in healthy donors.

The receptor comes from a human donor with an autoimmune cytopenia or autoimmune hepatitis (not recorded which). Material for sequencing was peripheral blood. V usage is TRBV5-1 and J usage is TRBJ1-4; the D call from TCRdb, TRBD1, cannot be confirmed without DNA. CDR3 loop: CASSEGTYGATNEKLFF.